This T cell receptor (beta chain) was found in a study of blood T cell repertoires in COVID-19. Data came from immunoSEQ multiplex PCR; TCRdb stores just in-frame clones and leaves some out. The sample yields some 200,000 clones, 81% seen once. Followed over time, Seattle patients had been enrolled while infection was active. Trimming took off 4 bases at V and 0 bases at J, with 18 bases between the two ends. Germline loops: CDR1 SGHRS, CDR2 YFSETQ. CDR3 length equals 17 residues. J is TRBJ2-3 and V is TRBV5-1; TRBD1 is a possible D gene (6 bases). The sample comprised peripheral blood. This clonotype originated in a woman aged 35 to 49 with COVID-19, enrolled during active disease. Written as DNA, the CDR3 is TGCGCCAGCAGCCCCTCCCCCACAGGGACGAGCACAGATACGCAGTATTTT. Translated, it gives CASSPSPTGTSTDTQYF.